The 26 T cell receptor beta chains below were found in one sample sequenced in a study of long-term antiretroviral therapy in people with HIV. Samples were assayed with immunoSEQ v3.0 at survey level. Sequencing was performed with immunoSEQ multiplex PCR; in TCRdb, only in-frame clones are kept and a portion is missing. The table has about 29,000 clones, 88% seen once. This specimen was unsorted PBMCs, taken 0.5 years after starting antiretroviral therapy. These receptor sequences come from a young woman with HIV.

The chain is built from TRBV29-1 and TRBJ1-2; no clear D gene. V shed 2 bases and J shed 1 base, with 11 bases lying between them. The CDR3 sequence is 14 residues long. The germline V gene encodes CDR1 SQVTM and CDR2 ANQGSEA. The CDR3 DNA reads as TGCAGCGTTGAAAGGGCAGCTATTAACTATGGCTACACCTTC. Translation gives CSVERAAINYGYTF.

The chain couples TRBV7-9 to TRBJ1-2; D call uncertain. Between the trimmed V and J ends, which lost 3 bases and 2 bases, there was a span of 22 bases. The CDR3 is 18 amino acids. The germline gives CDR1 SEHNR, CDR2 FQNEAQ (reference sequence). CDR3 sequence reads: CASSFRTESLLYNYGYTF. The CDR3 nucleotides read TGTGCCAGCAGCTTTCGCACAGAATCACTCCTCTACAACTATGGCTACACCTTC.

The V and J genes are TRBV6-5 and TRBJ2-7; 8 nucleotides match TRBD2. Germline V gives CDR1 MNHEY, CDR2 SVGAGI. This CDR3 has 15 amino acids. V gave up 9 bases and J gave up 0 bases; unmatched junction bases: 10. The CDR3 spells CASKGAGANSYEQYF. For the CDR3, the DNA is TGTGCCAGTAAGGGAGCGGGAGCTAACTCCTACGAGCAGTACTTC.

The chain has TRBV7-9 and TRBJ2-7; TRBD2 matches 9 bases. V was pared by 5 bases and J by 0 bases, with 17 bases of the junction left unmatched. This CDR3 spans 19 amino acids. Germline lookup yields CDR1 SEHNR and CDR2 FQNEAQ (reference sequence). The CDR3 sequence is CASSLSRGQTSGGSYEQYF. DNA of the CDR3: TGTGCCAGCAGCCTGAGTCGGGGGCAGACTAGCGGCGGCTCCTACGAGCAGTACTTC.

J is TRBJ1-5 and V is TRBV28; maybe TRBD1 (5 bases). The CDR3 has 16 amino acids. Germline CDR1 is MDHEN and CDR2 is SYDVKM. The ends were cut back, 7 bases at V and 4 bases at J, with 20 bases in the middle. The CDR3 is CASKEGLQGENQPQHF. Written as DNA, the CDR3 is TGTGCCAGCAAGGAGGGGCTTCAAGGCGAGAATCAGCCCCAGCATTTT.

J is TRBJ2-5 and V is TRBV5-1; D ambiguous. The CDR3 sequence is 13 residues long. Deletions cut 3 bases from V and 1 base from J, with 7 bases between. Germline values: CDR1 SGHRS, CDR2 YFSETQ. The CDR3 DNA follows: TGCGCCAGCAGCTCAAGCCGCCAAGAGACCCAGTACTTC. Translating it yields CASSSSRQETQYF.

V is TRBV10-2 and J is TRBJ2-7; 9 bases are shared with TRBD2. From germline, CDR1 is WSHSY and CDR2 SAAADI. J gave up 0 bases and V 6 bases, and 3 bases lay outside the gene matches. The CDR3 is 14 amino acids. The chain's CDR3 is CASSASGVSYEQYF. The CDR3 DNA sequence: TGCGCCAGCAGCGCTAGCGGGGTCTCCTACGAGCAGTACTTC.

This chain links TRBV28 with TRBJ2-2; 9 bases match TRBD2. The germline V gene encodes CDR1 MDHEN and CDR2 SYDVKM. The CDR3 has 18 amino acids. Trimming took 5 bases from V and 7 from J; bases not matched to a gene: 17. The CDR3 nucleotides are TGTGCCAGCAGTCCGGCGGGGGGGCTAGCGGGAATTGTCGGGGAGCTGTTTTTT. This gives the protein CASSPAGGLAGIVGELFF.

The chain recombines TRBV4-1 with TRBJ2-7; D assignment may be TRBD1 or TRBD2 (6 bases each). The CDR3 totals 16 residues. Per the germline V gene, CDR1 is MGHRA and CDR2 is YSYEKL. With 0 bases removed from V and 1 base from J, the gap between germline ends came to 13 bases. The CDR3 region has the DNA TGCGCCAGCAGCCAAGAGGCGGGACATAGGTCCTACGAGCAGTACTTC. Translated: CASSQEAGHRSYEQYF.

CDR3 sequence: CASRTARSLNEQFF. CDR3 bases: TGTGCCAGCAGAACTGCCCGTTCTTTAAATGAGCAGTTCTTC. J is TRBJ2-1 and V is TRBV27; D is unclear. The CDR3 extends over 14 amino acids. Germline CDR1 and CDR2: MNHEY and SMNVEV (reference sequence). The V and J ends lost 6 bases and 7 bases respectively, with 16 bases between them.

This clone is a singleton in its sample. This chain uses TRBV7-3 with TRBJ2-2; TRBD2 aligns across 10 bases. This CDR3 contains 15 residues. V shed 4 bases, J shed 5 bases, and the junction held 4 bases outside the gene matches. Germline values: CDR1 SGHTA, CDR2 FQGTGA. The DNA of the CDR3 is TGTGCCAGCAGCTACGCGACTAGCGGGACCGGGGAGCTGTTTTTT. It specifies CASSYATSGTGELFF.

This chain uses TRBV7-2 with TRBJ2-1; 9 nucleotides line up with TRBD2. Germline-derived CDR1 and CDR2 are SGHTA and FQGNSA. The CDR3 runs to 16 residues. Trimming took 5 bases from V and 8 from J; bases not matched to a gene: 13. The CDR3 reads CASSEVGGRAPDEQFF. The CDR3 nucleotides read TGTGCCAGCAGCGAGGTGGGCGGGAGGGCCCCGGATGAGCAGTTCTTC.

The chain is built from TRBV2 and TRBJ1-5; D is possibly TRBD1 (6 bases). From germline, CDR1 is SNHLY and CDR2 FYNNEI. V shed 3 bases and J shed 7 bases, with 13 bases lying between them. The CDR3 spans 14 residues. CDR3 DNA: TGTGCCAGCAGTGACCCCGGGGGCGGACAGCCCCAGCATTTT. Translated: CASSDPGGGQPQHF.

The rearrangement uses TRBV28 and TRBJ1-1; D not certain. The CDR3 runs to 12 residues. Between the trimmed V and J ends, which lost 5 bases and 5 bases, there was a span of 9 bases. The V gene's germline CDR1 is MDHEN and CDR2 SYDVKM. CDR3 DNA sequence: TGTGCCAGCAGTAACTACGGGACTGAAGCTTTCTTT. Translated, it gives CASSNYGTEAFF.

CDR3 residues: CASSLTGIGDTIYF. CDR3 DNA: TGCGCCAGCAGCCTCACAGGGATTGGGGACACCATATATTTT. This chain links TRBV10-2 with TRBJ1-3; tentative D call: TRBD1 (6 bases). Germline V gene data show CDR1 as WSHSY and CDR2 as SAAADI. The V end was cut by 6 bases, the J end by 8 bases, with 17 bases between. The CDR3 runs 14 residues.

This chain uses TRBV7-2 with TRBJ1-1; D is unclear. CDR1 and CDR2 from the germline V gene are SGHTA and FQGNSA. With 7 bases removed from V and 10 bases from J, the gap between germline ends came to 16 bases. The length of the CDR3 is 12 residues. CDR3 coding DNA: TGTGCCAGCACCTCGCCCGGACGTCGAGCTTTCTTT. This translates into CASTSPGRRAFF. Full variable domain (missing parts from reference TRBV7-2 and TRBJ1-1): GAGVSQSPSNKVTEKGKDVELRCDPISGHTALYWYRQSLGQGLEFLIYFQGNSAPDKSGLPSDRFSAERTGGSVSTLTIQRTQQEDSAVYLCASTSPGRRAFFGQGTRLTVV.

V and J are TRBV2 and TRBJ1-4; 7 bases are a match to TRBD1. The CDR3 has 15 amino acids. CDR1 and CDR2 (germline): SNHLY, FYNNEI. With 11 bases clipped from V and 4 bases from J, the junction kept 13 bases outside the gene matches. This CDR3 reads CAGSKRGTVNEKLFF. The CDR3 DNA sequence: TGTGCCGGTTCAAAACGAGGGACAGTTAATGAAAAACTGTTTTTT.

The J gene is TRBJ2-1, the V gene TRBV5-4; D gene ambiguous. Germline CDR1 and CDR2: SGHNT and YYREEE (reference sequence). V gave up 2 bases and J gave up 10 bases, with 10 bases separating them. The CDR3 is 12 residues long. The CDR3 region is CASSFIMTEQFF. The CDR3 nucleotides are TGTGCCAGCAGCTTTATAATGACAGAGCAGTTCTTC.

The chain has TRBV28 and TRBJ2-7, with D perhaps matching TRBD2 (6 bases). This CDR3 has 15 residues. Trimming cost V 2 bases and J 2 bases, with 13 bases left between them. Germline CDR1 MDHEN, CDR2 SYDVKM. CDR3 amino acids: CASSLRDWGAYEQYF. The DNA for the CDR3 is TGTGCCAGCAGTTTAAGGGACTGGGGGGCCTACGAGCAGTACTTC.

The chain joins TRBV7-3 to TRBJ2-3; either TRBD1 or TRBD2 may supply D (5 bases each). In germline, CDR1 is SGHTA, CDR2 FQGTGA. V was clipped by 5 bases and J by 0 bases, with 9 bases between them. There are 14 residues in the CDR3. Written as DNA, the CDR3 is TGTGCCAGCAGCCTGGGACCCAGCACAGATACGCAGTATTTT. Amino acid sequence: CASSLGPSTDTQYF.

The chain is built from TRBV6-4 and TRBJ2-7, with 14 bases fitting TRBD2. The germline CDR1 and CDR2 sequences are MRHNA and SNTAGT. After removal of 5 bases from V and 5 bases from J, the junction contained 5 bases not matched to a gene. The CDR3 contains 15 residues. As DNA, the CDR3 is TGTGCCAGCAGTAGACTAGCGGGAGGGCCCCACGAGCAGTACTTC. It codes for CASSRLAGGPHEQYF.

CDR3 amino acids: CASSHRDRDREQYF. CDR3 sequence (DNA): TGCGCCAGCAGCCATCGGGACAGGGATCGCGAGCAGTACTTC. This sequence joins TRBV4-3 and TRBJ2-7, with 9 positions matching TRBD1. Germline V gene lookup returns CDR1 LGHNA and CDR2 YSLEER. This CDR3 has 14 residues. J was trimmed by 6 bases and V by 3 bases; bases with no gene match: 6.

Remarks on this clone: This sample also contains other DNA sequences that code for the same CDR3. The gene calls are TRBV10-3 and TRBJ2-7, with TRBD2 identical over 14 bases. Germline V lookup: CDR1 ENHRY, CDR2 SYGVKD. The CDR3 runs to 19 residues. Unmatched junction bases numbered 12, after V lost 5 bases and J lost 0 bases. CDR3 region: CAISLTGLAGAKSSYEQYF. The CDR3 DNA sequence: TGTGCCATCAGTCTCACGGGACTAGCGGGGGCAAAAAGCTCCTACGAGCAGTACTTC.

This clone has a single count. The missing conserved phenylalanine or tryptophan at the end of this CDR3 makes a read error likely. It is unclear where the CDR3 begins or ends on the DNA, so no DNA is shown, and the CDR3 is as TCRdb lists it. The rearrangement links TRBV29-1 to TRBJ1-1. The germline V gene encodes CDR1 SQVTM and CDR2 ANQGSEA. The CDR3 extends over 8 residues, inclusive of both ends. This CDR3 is CSVEGGFP.

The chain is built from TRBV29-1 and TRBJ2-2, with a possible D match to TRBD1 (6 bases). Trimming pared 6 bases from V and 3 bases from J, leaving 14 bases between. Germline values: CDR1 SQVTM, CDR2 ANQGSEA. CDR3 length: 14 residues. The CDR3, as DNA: TGCAGCGTGGCCGACAGGATAGACACCGGGGAGCTGTTTTTT. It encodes CSVADRIDTGELFF.

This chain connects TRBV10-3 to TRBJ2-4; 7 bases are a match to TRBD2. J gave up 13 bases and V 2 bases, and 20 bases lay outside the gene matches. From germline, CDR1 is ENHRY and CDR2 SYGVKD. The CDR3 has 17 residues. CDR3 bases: TGTGCCATCAGTGAGGGGGACTATCCTAGCCAGAGAGGCATGCAGTACTTC. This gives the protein CAISEGDYPSQRGMQYF.